This T cell receptor (beta chain) was captured in a study of T cell repertoires in cytomegalovirus infection. MiXCR, run by TCRdb on the reads, gives a single entry per CDR3 protein. The sample shows around 70,000 distinct CDR3 sequences, 3% to 4% of them seen only once. This clonotype has ten or more counts. Per the germline V gene, CDR1 is DFQATT and CDR2 is SNEGSKA (reference sequence). The V and J ends lost 1 base and 0 bases, in that order; junction bases with no gene match: 8. The CDR3 totals 17 residues. Sequencing was performed on PBMCs. The chain links TRBV20-1 to TRBJ1-3; 8 bases agree with TRBD1. This receptor was identified in a human donor in good health (CMV status not recorded). Some clones in this sample may be carry-over from other donors' samples. CDR3 bases: TGCAGTGCTAGAGGGGCGGACAGGGCCGCCTCTGGAAACACCATATATTTT. Amino acid sequence: CSARGADRAASGNTIYF.